Each of the 15 T cell receptor beta chains below was sequenced from the same sample in a study of Graves' ophthalmopathy and Graves' hyperthyroidism. RNA transcripts were the template, and TCR beta CDR3 regions were amplified from them. RT-PCR with HTBI primers came first, then second-round multiplex PCR. TCRdb recomputed calls from the multiplex PCR reads with MiXCR, one row per CDR3 protein. The sample has hundreds of thousands of distinct CDR3 sequences; around a fifth are singletons. Sequencing input: peripheral blood. The receptors originated from a woman between 18 and 29 years old with stable Graves' hyperthyroidism.

The chain employs TRBV27 and TRBJ1-1; D is ambiguous. The CDR3 length is 14 residues. V shed 3 bases and J shed 1 base, with 9 bases lying between them. Germline lookup yields CDR1 MNHEY and CDR2 SMNVEV (reference sequence). CDR3 amino acids: CASSFSSENTEAFF. In DNA, the CDR3 is TGTGCCAGCAGTTTTAGTTCGGAGAACACTGAAGCTTTCTTT.

This clonotype has ten or more counts. CDR3: CASSLASGLGYTF. The CDR3 coding sequence is TGCGCCAGCAGCTTGGCTTCAGGACTCGGCTACACCTTC. V and J are TRBV5-1 and TRBJ1-2; no definite D call. CDR1 is SGHRS, CDR2 YFSETQ, per germline. The length of the CDR3 is 13 residues. The germline V and J ends were trimmed by 0 bases and 8 bases, with 11 bases remaining between them.

Many counts were recorded for this clonotype. V gene TRBV7-2 combines with J gene TRBJ2-7; no clear D gene. The CDR3 has 15 amino acids. Germline lookup yields CDR1 SGHTA and CDR2 FQGNSA. Trimming cost V 0 bases and J 0 bases, with 9 bases left between them. In nucleotides, the CDR3 is TGTGCCAGCAGCTTAGCGGGATCGTACTCCTACGAGCAGTACTTC. Amino acid sequence: CASSLAGSYSYEQYF.

The chain joins TRBV18 to TRBJ1-1; TRBD1 aligns across 8 bases. The V and J ends lost 2 bases and 4 bases, in that order; junction bases with no gene match: 3. The CDR3 runs 14 residues. CDR1 is KGHSH and CDR2 is LQKENI in the germline V gene. CDR3 DNA: TGTGCCAGCTCACCAGGGGACAGGCCCACTGAAGCTTTCTTT. Translating it yields CASSPGDRPTEAFF.

At least ten counts were recorded for this clonotype. The chain links TRBV5-1 to TRBJ2-4; 13 nucleotides align to TRBD2. This CDR3 has 14 residues. Germline lookup yields CDR1 SGHRS and CDR2 YFSETQ. The junction had 5 bases not matched to a gene; V was cut back by 4 bases and J by 10 bases. The CDR3 sequence is CASSPGTSGEIQYF. CDR3 DNA sequence: TGCGCCAGCAGCCCTGGGACTAGCGGGGAAATTCAGTACTTC.

This clonotype came up a few times. This rearrangement joins TRBV30 to TRBJ2-7; D perhaps matches TRBD2 (5 bases). V gave up 1 base and J gave up 3 bases, with 13 bases separating them. The CDR3 is 14 residues long. Germline values: CDR1 GTSNPN, CDR2 SVGIG (reference sequence). The CDR3 DNA reads TGTGCCTGGAGTGGGGGAACAGAGGGCTACGAGCAGTACTTC. It translates to CAWSGGTEGYEQYF.

This clonotype came up many times. The J gene is TRBJ1-2, the V gene TRBV2; D is unresolved. V was shortened by 6 bases and J by 2 bases, with 10 bases between the two germline ends. The germline V gene has CDR1 SNHLY and CDR2 FYNNEI. The CDR3 spans 13 residues. CDR3 nucleotides: TGTGCCAGCAGACCGGACGGGAACTATGGCTACACCTTC. Translation: CASRPDGNYGYTF.

J is TRBJ1-5 and V is TRBV4-1; weak D call: TRBD1 (6 bases). This CDR3 contains 17 residues. The ends were cut back, 1 base at V and 1 base at J, with 14 bases in the middle. Per germline, CDR1 MGHRA and CDR2 YSYEKL. CDR3 bases: TGCGCCAGCAGCCAAGCCCCCGGGGGACAAAGCAATCAGCCCCAGCATTTT. It is translated as CASSQAPGGQSNQPQHF.

This clonotype was seen ten or more times. The CDR3, as DNA: TGTGCCAGCACGGACATCGGAAAGAACATTCAGTACTTC. Protein product: CASTDIGKNIQYF. The genes are TRBV6-1 and TRBJ2-4; D perhaps matches TRBD1 (5 bases). Germline CDR1 MNHNS, CDR2 SASEGT. This CDR3 is built from 13 residues. Trimming left V 7 bases short and J 7 bases short, with 14 bases between.

This clonotype showed up many times. The V and J genes are TRBV2 and TRBJ2-7, with D maybe TRBD2 (6 bases). Germline values: CDR1 SNHLY, CDR2 FYNNEI. Trimming left V 3 bases short and J 0 bases short, with 15 bases between. This CDR3 is 16 amino acids long. Here the CDR3 reads CASSDIGGGSSYEQYF. In nucleotides, the CDR3 is TGTGCCAGCAGTGATATCGGGGGAGGCAGCTCCTACGAGCAGTACTTC.

At least ten counts were recorded for this clonotype. This chain connects TRBV6-2 or TRBV6-3 to TRBJ2-7; tentatively, D is TRBD1 or TRBD2 (5 bases each). Trimming took off 6 bases at V and 5 bases at J, with 14 bases between the two ends. The CDR3 covers 13 residues. Looked up from germline, CDR1 is MNHEY and CDR2 is SVGEGT. The CDR3 sequence is CASSEGRLNEQYF. The CDR3 coding sequence is TGTGCCAGCAGCGAGGGGCGCCTGAACGAGCAGTACTTC.

The chain couples TRBV28 to TRBJ1-2; maybe TRBD1 (5 bases). Germline values: CDR1 MDHEN, CDR2 SYDVKM. Trimming shortened V by 7 bases and J by 8 bases, and 11 bases separated the two germline ends. This CDR3 contains 11 residues. CDR3 sequence: CASKGAKGYTF. In nucleotides, the CDR3 is TGTGCCAGCAAAGGGGCGAAGGGCTACACCTTC.

This clonotype was picked up many times. CDR3 bases: TGCGCCAGCAGCGAACTAGCGGGAGGGAGCCAAGAGACCCAGTACTTC. Its translation is CASSELAGGSQETQYF. This chain joins TRBV5-1 and TRBJ2-5; TRBD2 aligns across 13 bases. V was pared by 4 bases and J by 1 base, with 4 bases of the junction left unmatched. Per the germline V gene, CDR1 is SGHRS and CDR2 is YFSETQ. The CDR3 spans 16 residues.

V and J are TRBV20-1 and TRBJ1-2, with no clear D. The V gene lost 6 bases and the J gene lost 4 bases, with 18 bases spanning the gap. This CDR3 has 14 amino acids. CDR1 DFQATT and CDR2 SNEGSKA come from the germline V gene (reference sequence). Here the CDR3 reads CSAAPPVLSYGYTF. The DNA of the CDR3 is TGCAGTGCCGCTCCACCGGTTTTAAGCTATGGCTACACCTTC.

The chain carries TRBV6-1 and TRBJ2-7; D remains ambiguous. The CDR3 is made up of 11 amino acids. Germline CDR1 reads MNHNS; CDR2 reads SASEGT. CDR3 amino acids: CVVRVGGEQYF. The CDR3 DNA reads as TGTGTGGTGAGAGTGGGCGGCGAGCAGTACTTC.